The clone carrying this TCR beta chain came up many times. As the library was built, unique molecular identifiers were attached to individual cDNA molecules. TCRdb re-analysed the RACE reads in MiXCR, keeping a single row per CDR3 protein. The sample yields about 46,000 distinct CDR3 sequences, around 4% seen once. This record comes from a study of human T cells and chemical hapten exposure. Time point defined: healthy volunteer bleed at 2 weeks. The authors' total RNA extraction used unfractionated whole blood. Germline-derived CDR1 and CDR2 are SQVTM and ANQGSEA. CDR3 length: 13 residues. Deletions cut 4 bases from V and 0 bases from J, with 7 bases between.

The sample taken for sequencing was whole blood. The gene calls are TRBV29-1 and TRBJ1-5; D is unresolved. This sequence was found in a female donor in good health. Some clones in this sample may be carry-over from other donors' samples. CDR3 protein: CSVVTDSNQPQHF. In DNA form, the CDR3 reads TGCAGCGTTGTGACGGATAGCAATCAGCCCCAGCATTTT.